Presented here are 6 T cell receptor beta chains from one specimen sequenced in a study of T cell responses to AZD1222 COVID-19 vaccine. Sequencing used immunoSEQ multiplex PCR; TCRdb keeps in-frame clones, though not all of them. The data contain about 130,000 clones, roughly 90% of them seen just once; the ten biggest clones take up roughly 3.9%. This material consisted of peripheral blood, taken on day 0 of AZD1222 vaccination. These TCRs come from an adult in good health.

This clone was observed a single time. V usage is TRBV10-3 and J usage is TRBJ1-1; 9 bases fit TRBD1. This CDR3 has 14 amino acids. Unmatched junction bases numbered 3, after V lost 6 bases and J lost 1 base. Germline loops: CDR1 ENHRY, CDR2 SYGVKD. Here the CDR3 reads CAISGQGTNTEAFF. The CDR3 nucleotides are TGTGCCATCAGCGGACAGGGGACGAACACTGAAGCTTTCTTT.

The CDR3 reads CASSVGGAGSPLHF. CDR3 sequence (DNA): TGTGCCAGCAGCGTAGGGGGGGCTGGTTCACCCCTCCACTTT. This chain links TRBV9 with TRBJ1-6, with D possibly TRBD1 on 6 matching bases. V was pared by 0 bases and J by 9 bases, with 10 bases between. This CDR3 has 14 amino acids. CDR1 SGDLS and CDR2 YYNGEE come from the germline V gene. Using reference TRBV9 and TRBJ1-6 for the parts outside the CDR3, the full variable domain is DSGVTQTPKHLITATGQRVTLRCSPRSGDLSVYWYQQSLDQGLQFLIQYYNGEERAKGNILERFSAQQFPDLHSELNLSSLELGDSALYFCASSVGGAGSPLHFGNGTRLTVT.

The chain couples TRBV12-3 or TRBV12-4 to TRBJ1-5; no firm D call. V was shortened by 3 bases and J by 5 bases, with 8 bases between the two germline ends. The CDR3 runs 13 residues. The CDR3 loop reads CASSFTYDQPQHF. As DNA, the CDR3 is TGTGCCAGCAGTTTTACCTACGATCAGCCCCAGCATTTT.

The chain employs TRBV28 and TRBJ1-6; 7 nucleotides match TRBD1. This CDR3 has 12 amino acids. Looked up from germline, CDR1 is MDHEN and CDR2 is SYDVKM. Trimming at V came to 8 bases and at J to 14 bases, leaving 9 bases not matched to a gene. CDR3 DNA sequence: TGTGCCAGCCTTAGACAGGGTTTGGCCCTCCACTTT. It is translated as CASLRQGLALHF.

The count of this clone is one. The genes are TRBV4-2 and TRBJ2-2; 7 bases map to TRBD1. Germline V gene sequence: CDR1 LGHNA, CDR2 YNFKEQ. The trim removed 2 bases at V and 4 bases at J, leaving 13 bases unmatched. This CDR3 region has 18 residues. In DNA, the CDR3 is TGTGCCAGCAGCCAAATGCCCTCGACAGGGCTCCTCACCGGGGAGCTGTTTTTT. Translating it yields CASSQMPSTGLLTGELFF.

The chain couples TRBV19 to TRBJ2-7; maybe TRBD1 (6 bases). The CDR3 extends over 14 amino acids. Trimming shortened V by 3 bases and J by 2 bases, and 11 bases separated the two germline ends. CDR1 LNHDA and CDR2 SQIVND come from the germline V gene (reference sequence). The CDR3 bases are TGTGCCAGTAGTATGACAGGTGAAGCCTACGAGCAGTACTTC. Its protein product is CASSMTGEAYEQYF.